This TCR beta chain was sequenced during a study of blood T cell repertoires in COVID-19. TCRdb's table, derived via immunoSEQ multiplex PCR, lists solely in-frame clones and lacks some. The sample records about 480,000 clones, roughly 90% being singletons. The CDR3 has 13 residues. Per the germline V gene, CDR1 is SGHDT and CDR2 is YYEEEE. Trimming took 3 bases from V and 3 from J, leaving 9 bases between them. This receptor was identified in a woman aged 40-49 years who had recovered from COVID-19. Specimen: PBMCs or T cells enriched from blood (not recorded which). The V call is TRBV5-6, the J call TRBJ1-2; D is uncertain. CDR3 loop: CASSSEQDYGYTF. CDR3 nucleotide sequence: TGTGCCAGCAGCTCCGAGCAGGACTATGGCTACACCTTC.